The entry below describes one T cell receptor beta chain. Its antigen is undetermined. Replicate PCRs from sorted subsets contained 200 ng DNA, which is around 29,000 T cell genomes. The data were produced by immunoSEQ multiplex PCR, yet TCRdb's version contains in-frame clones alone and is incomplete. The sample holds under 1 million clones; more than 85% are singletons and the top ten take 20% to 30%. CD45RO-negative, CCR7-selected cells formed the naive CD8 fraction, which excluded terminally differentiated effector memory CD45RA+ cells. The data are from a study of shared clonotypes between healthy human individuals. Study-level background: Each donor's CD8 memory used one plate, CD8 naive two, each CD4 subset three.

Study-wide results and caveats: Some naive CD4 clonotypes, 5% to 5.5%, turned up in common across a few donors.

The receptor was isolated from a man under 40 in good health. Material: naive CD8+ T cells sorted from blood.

The CDR3: CASSLGPRLAGNEQFF. The CDR3 DNA is TGTGCCAGCAGCTTAGGTCCACGGCTAGCGGGAAATGAGCAGTTCTTC. The chain combines TRBV7-2 with TRBJ2-1, with 9 bases matching TRBD2. CDR3 length: 16 residues. Germline V CDR1 and CDR2: SGHTA, FQGNSA. Losses at the gene ends were 1 base for V and 7 bases for J; bases not matched to a gene: 8.